The following is a TCR beta chain sequence with its context. Its antigen is currently not known. No quality values exist for individual bases; no much larger clone is one base distant. The germline V gene supplies CDR1 MNHEY and CDR2 SVGEGT. The trim is 6 bases for V and 6 bases for J, with a gap of 11 bases between the germline ends. Taken from cysteine to phenylalanine, the CDR3 has 12 residues. Only the CDR3 portion is preserved as DNA: 36 bases, with reading frame beginning at the first base. For sequencing, an Illumina NovaSeq 6000 was employed. cDNA libraries for TCRalpha and TCRbeta were prepared by 5'RACE using constant-segment primers, with sample barcodes and unique molecular identifiers added. RNA was extracted from every sample with Trizol reagent. The libraries were amplified in two PCR steps, and the second step added a second sample barcode and Illumina TruSeq adapters. The libraries were sequenced on an Illumina NovaSeq using 2 x 150 bp paired-end reads. For the original study's pipeline: Demultiplexing of reads and collapsing into UMI-guided consensus sequences were performed with migec v1.2.7. Using mixcr v2.1.11, the UMI consensuses were aligned to TRA and TRB V and J templates and assembled into clonotypes. A clonotype was counted as expanded or contracted only when both edgeR and NoisET called the clonotype significant, with the noise models trained on biological replicates. For edgeR calls, the thresholds were a false discovery rate-adjusted p below 0.01 and a log2 fold-change of 1. PCA with hierarchical clustering of max-normalized trajectories of the 1000 most abundant clonotypes was used as exploratory dynamics analysis. Separately sequenced CD4+ and CD8+ repertoires were used to assign the CD4 or CD8 phenotype of responding clones. TCRdb reanalyzed the raw reads on its own, using fastp at Q25 for trimming and MiXCR for clone calling, and kept in-frame beta chains. Records with the same CDR3 protein are collapsed into one entry carrying the most frequent genes and DNA. V and J calls and clone size were set by TCRdb, not the authors. This sample gives about 350,000 distinct CDR3 sequences in total; around 13% of them show up just once. The top ten clones comprise 22% of the sample.

PBMCs were isolated by Ficoll-Paque density gradient centrifugation. This entry belongs to a study of T-cell memory formation after mild COVID-19 (dated by TCRdb to the early 2020s). In the study overall: Most TCR sequence clusters were specific to one of the two donors. The cohort comprised two young, previously healthy adult volunteers, one female and one male. In a couple of donors, T-cell clones that expanded and contracted after mild COVID-19 were tracked by sequencing TCRalpha and TCRbeta repertoires over time. The investigation overall reported the following: SARS-CoV-2 specificity was not confirmed for the second-wave clones peaking on day 37. From day 15 to 85, contracting clones showed balanced CD4/CD8 phenotypes, whereas a second wave of clones that expanded from day 15 to 37 leaned towards CD4+. Some responding clones were detected in pre-infection memory, which suggested that pre-existing cross-reactive memory T cells had joined the SARS-CoV-2 response. Contracting CD4+ clones turned up mainly in the CM and EM memory subsets, whereas EMRA was where CD8+ clones were enriched. Only two mild cases were covered in the study, and larger cohorts including severe cases with pre-infection samples were considered necessary.

The sequence came from a man aged 18 to 30 who had mild COVID-19 (a few samples of this study predate the infection). The sample titles of this study are shuffled in the database, so cell type and time point are left out; the donor was told from shared clones. The material sequenced was PBMCs or a T cell subset sorted from them (not recorded which). The V and J segments used are TRBV6-2 or TRBV6-3 and TRBJ1-2; the D region possibly corresponds to TRBD1 (5 bases align). The CDR3 reads as follows: CASSRDVNGYTF. The DNA sequence reads TGTGCCAGCAGCCGGGACGTCAATGGCTACACCTTC.